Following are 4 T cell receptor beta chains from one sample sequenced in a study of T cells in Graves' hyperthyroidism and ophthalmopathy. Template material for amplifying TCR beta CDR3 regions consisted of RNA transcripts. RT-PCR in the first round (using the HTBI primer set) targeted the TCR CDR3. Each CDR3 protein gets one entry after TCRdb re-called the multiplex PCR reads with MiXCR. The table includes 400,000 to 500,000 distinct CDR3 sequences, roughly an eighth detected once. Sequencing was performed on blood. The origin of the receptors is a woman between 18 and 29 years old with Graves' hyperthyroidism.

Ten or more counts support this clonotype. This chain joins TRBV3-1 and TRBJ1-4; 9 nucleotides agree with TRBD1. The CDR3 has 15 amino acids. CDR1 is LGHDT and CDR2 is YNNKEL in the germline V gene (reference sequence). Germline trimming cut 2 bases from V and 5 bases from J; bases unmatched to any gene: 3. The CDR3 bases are TGTGCCAGCAGCCAAACCGGGACAGGGAATGAAAAACTGTTTTTT. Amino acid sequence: CASSQTGTGNEKLFF. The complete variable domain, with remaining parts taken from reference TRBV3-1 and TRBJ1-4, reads DTAVSQTPKYLVTQMGNDKSIKCEQNLGHDTMYWYKQDSKKFLKIMFSYNNKELIINETVPNRFSPKSPDKAHLNLHINSLELGDSAVYFCASSQTGTGNEKLFFGSGTQLSVL.

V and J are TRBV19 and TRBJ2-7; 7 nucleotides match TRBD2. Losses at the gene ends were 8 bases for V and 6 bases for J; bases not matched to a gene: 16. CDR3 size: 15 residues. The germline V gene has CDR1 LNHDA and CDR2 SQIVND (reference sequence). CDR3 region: CASREEGIRISEQYV. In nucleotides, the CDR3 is TGTGCCAGTCGGGAGGAGGGAATACGGATTAGCGAGCAGTACGTC.

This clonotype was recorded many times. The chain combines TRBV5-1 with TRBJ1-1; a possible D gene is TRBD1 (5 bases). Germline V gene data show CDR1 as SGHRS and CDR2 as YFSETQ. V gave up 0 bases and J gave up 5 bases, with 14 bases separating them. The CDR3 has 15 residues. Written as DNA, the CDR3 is TGCGCCAGCAGCTTGGAAGCAGGGAGAGGAACTGAAGCTTTCTTT. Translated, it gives CASSLEAGRGTEAFF.

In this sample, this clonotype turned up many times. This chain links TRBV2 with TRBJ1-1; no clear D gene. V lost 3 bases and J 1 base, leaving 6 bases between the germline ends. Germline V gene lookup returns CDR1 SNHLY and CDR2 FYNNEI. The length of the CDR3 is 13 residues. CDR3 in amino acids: CASSEFGNTEAFF. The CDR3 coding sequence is TGTGCCAGCAGTGAGTTTGGGAACACTGAAGCTTTCTTT.